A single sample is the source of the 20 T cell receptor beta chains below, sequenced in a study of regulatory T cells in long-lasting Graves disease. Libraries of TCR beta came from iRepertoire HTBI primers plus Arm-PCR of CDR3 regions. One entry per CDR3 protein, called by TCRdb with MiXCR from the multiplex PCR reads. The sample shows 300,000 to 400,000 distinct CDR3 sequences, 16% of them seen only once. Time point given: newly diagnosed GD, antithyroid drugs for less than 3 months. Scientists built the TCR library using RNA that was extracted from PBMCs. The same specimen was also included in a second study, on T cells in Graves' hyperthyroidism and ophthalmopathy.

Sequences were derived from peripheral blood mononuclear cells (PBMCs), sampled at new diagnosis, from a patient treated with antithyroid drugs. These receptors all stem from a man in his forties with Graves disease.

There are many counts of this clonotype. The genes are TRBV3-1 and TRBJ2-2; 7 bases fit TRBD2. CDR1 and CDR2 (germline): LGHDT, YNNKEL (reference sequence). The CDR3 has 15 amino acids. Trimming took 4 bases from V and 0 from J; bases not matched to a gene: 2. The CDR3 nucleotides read TGTGCCAGCAGCCGGGCGGGAGCGAACACCGGGGAGCTGTTTTTT. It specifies CASSRAGANTGELFF.

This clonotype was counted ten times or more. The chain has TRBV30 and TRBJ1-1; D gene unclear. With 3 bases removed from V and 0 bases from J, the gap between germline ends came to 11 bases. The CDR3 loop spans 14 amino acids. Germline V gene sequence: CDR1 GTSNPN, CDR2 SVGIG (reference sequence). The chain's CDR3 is CAWRDFWVNTEAFF. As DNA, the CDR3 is TGTGCCTGGAGGGATTTCTGGGTGAACACTGAAGCTTTCTTT.

The CDR3 DNA sequence: TGCGCCAGCAGCCGGGACAGGGAGTCACCCCTCCACTTT. Protein product: CASSRDRESPLHF. This chain links TRBV4-1 with TRBJ1-6, with TRBD1 matching over 9 bases. The V and J ends lost 4 bases and 10 bases, in that order; junction bases with no gene match: 2. CDR3 length equals 13 residues. CDR1 and CDR2 from the germline V gene are MGHRA and YSYEKL.

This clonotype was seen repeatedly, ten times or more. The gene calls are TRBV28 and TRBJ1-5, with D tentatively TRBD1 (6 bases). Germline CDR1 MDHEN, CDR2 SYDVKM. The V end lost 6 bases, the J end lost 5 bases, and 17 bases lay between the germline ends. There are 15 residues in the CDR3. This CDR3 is CASRYITGPDQPQHF. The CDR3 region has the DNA TGTGCCAGCAGATACATTACAGGGCCCGATCAGCCCCAGCATTTT.

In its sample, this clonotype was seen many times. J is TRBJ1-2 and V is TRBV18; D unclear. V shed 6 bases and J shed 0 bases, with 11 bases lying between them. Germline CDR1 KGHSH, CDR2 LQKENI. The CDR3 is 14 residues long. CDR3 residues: CASSQTASNYGYTF. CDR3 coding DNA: TGTGCCAGCTCTCAGACTGCATCTAACTATGGCTACACCTTC.

The CDR3 protein is CATSDPGQGSNQPQHF. The CDR3 DNA reads TGTGCCACCAGTGACCCTGGACAGGGAAGCAATCAGCCCCAGCATTTT. The chain uses TRBV24-1 and TRBJ1-5; the match to TRBD1 covers 8 bases. Germline CDR1 KGHDR, CDR2 SFDVKD. This CDR3 has 16 residues. J gave up 1 base and V 4 bases, and 5 bases lay outside the gene matches.

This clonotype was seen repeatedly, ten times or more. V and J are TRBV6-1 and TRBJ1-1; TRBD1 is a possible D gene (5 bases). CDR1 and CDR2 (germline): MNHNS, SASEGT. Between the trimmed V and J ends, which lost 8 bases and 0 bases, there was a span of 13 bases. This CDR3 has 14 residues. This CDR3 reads CASFTRGMNTEAFF. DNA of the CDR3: TGTGCCAGCTTCACAAGGGGCATGAACACTGAAGCTTTCTTT.

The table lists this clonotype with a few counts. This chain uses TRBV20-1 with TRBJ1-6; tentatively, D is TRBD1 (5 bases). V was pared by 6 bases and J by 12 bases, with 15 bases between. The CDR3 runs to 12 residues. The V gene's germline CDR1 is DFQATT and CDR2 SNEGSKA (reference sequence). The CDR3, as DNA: TGCAGTGCCCGGCAGGGAGACGGACCCCTCCACTTT. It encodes CSARQGDGPLHF.

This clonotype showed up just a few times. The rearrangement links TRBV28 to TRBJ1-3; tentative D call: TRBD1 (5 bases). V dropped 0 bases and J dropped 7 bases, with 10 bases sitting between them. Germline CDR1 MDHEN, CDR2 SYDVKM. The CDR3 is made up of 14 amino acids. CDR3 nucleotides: TGTGCCAGCAGTTTATGGGGGGAGGTCAACACCATATATTTT. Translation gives CASSLWGEVNTIYF.

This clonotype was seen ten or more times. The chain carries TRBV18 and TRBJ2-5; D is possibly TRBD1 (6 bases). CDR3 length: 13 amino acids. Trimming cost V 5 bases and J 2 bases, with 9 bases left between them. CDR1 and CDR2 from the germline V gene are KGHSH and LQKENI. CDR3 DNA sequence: TGTGCCAGCTCAACGGGACAACAAGAGACCCAGTACTTC. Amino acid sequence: CASSTGQQETQYF.

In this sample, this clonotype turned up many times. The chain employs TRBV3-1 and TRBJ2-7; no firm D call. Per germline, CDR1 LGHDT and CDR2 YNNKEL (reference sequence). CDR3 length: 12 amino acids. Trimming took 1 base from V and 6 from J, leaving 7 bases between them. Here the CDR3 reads CASSQGFLEQYF. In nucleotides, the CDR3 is TGTGCCAGCAGCCAAGGATTTCTCGAGCAGTACTTC.

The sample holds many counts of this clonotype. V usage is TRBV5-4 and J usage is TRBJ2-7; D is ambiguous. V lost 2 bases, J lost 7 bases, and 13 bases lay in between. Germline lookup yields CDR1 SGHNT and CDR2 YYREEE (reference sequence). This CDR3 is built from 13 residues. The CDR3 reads CASSLGPDREQYF. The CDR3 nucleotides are TGTGCCAGCAGCTTAGGACCCGACCGGGAGCAGTACTTC.

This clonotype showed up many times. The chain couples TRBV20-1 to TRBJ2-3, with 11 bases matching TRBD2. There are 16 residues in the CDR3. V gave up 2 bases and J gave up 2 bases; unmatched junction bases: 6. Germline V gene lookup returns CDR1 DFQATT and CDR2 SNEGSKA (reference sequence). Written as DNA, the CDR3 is TGCAGTGCTAGATCAACTAGCGGGGGACTCACAGATACGCAGTATTTT. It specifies CSARSTSGGLTDTQYF.

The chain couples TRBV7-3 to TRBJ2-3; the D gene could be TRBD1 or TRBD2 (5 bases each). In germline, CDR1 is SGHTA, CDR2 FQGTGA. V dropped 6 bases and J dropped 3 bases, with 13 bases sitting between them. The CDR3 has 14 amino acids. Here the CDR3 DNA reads TGTGCCAGCAGGGTGGGACCTCTTACAGATACGCAGTATTTT. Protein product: CASRVGPLTDTQYF.

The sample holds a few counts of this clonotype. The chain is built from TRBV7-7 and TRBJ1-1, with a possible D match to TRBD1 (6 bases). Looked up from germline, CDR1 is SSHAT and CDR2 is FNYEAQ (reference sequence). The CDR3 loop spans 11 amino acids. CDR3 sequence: CATRRHRDAFF. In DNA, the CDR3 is TGTGCTACACGCCGACACAGGGATGCTTTCTTT.

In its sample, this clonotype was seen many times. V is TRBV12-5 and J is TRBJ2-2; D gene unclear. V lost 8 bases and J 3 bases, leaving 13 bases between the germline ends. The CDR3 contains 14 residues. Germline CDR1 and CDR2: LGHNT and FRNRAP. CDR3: CASLLGPDTGELFF. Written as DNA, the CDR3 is TGTGCTAGTTTACTTGGGCCGGACACCGGGGAGCTGTTTTTT.

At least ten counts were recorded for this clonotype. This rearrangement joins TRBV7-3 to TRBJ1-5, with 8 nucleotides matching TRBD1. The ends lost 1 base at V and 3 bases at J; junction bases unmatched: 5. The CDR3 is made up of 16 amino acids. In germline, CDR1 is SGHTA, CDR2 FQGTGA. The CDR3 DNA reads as TGTGCCAGCAGCTTAATTCCAGGGGGCAACAATCAGCCCCAGCATTTT. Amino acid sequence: CASSLIPGGNNQPQHF.

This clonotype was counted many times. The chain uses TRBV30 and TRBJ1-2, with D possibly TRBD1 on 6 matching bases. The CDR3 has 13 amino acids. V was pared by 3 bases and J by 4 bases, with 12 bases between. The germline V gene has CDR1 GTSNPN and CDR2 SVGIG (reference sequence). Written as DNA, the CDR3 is TGTGCCTGGAGCCGAGACAGGCCCTATGGCTACACCTTC. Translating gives CAWSRDRPYGYTF.

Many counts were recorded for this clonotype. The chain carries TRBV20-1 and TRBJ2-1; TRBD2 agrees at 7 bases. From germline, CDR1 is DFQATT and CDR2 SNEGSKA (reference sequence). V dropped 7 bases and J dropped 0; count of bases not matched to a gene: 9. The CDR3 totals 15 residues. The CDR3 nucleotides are TGCAGTGGGGAGGGGAGCGGGTCCTCCTACAATGAGCAGTTCTTC. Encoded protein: CSGEGSGSSYNEQFF.

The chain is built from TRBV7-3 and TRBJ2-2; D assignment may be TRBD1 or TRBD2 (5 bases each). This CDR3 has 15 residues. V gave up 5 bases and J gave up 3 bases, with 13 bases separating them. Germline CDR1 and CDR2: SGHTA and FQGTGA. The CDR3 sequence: CASSPRGRDTGELFF. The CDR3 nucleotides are TGTGCCAGCAGCCCTCGGGGCCGGGACACCGGGGAGCTGTTTTTT.